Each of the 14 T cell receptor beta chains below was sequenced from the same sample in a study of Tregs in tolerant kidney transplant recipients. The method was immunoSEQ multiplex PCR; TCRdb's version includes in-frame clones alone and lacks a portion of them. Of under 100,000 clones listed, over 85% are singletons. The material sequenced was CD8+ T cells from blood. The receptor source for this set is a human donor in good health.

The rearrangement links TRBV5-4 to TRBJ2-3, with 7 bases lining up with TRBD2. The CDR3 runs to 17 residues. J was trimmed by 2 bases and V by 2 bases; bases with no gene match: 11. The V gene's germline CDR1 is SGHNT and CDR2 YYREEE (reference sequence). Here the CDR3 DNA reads TGTGCCAGCAGCTTTACCCTCGGGGGGTACAACACAGATACGCAGTATTTT. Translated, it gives CASSFTLGGYNTDTQYF.

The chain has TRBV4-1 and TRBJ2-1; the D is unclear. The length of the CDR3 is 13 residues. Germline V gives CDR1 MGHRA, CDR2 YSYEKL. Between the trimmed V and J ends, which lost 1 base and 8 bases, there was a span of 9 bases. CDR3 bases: TGCGCCAGCAGCCAAGTACCCTTGGATGAGCAGTTCTTC. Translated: CASSQVPLDEQFF.

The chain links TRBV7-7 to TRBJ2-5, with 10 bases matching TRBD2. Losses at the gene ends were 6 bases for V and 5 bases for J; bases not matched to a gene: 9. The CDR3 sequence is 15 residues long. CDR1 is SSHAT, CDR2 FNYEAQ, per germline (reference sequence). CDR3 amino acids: CASSSGKREGETQYF. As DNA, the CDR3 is TGTGCCAGCAGTTCGGGGAAGCGGGAGGGTGAGACCCAGTACTTC.

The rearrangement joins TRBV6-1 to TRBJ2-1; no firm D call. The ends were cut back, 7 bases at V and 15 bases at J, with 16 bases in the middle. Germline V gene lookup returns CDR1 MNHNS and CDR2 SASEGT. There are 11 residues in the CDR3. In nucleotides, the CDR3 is TGTGCCAGCACTTCCCCCTCGGAGAGGTTCTTC. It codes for CASTSPSERFF.

The CDR3 sequence is CASSFQGESYGYTF. The CDR3 nucleotides are TGTGCCAGCAGTTTTCAGGGGGAGAGTTATGGCTACACCTTC. The chain uses TRBV27 and TRBJ1-2; TRBD1 aligns across 7 bases. Trimming at V came to 3 bases and at J to 5 bases, leaving 6 bases not matched to a gene. From germline, CDR1 is MNHEY and CDR2 SMNVEV (reference sequence). This CDR3 is built from 14 residues.

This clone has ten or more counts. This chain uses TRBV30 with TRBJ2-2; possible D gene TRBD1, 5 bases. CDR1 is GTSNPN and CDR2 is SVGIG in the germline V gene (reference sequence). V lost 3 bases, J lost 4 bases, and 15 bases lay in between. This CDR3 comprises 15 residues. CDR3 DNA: TGTGCCTGGAGCCCCAGGGCCTTTGGCACCGGGGAGCTGTTTTTT. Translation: CAWSPRAFGTGELFF. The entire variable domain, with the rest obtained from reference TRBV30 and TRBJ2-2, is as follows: SQTIHQWPATLVQPVGSPLSLECTVEGTSNPNLYWYRQAAGRGLQLLFYSVGIGQISSEVPQNLSASRPQDRQFILSSKKLLLSDSGFYLCAWSPRAFGTGELFFGEGSRLTVL.

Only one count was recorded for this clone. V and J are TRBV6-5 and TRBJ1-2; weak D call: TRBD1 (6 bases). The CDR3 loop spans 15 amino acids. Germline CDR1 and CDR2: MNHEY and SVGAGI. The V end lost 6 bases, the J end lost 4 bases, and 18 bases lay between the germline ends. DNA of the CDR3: TGTGCCAGCAGGCAGGTGACAGGACTCTCCTATGGCTACACCTTC. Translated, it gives CASRQVTGLSYGYTF.

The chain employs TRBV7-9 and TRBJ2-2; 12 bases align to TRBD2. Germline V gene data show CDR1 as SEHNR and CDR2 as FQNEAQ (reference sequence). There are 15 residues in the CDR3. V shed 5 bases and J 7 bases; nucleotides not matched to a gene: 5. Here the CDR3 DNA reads TGTGCCAGCAGCCGGACTAGCGGGGTAGTCGGGGAGCTGTTTTTT. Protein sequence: CASSRTSGVVGELFF.

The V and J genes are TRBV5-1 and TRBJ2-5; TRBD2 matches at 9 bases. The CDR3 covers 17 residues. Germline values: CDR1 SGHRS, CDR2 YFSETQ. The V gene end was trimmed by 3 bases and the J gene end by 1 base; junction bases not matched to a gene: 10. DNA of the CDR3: TGCGCCAGCAGCTGGGAAAGCGGGGGGCCCCTCCAAGAGACCCAGTACTTC. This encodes CASSWESGGPLQETQYF.

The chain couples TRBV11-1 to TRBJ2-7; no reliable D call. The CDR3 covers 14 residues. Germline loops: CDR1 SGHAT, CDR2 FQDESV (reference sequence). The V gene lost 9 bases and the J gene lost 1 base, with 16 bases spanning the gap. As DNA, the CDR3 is TGTGCCAGACGAAGGGTACCCTGGTCCTACGAGCAGTACTTC. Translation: CARRRVPWSYEQYF.

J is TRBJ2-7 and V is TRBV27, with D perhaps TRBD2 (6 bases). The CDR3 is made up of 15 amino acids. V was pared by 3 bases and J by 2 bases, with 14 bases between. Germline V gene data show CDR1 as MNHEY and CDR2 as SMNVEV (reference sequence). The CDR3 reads CASSFRAGRTYEQYF. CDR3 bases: TGTGCCAGCAGTTTTAGGGCAGGGAGGACCTACGAGCAGTACTTC.

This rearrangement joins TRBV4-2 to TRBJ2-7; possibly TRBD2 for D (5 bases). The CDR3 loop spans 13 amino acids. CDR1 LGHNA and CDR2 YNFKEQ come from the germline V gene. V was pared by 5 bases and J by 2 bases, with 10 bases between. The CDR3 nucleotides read TGTGCCAGCAGCAGCGGCGGAGCCTACGAGCAGTACTTC. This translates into CASSSGGAYEQYF.

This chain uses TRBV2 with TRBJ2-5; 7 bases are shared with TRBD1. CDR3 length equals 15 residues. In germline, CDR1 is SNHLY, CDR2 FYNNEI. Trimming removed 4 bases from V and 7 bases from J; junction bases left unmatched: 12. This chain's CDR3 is CASSADRPNKGTQYF. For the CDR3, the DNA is TGTGCCAGCAGTGCGGACAGGCCGAACAAAGGGACCCAGTACTTC.

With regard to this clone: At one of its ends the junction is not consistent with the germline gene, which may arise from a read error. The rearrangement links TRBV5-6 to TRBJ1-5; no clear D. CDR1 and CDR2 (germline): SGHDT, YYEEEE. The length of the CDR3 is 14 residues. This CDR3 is CASNLYLSNQPQHF. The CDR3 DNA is TGTGCCAGCAACTTGTACTTGAGCAATCAGCCCCAGCATTTT.